The subject of this entry is one TCR beta chain. The data are from a study of blood T cells in healthy people across ages. The CDR3 runs 19 residues. Next came a second PCR, run for about 6 to 11 cycles, which used a sample-barcoded 5' primer along with a J-beta primer mix. TCRdb redid the calling of the 5' RACE reads with MiXCR, one entry per CDR3 protein. The data contain roughly 1,300,000 distinct CDR3 sequences, roughly 64% of them singletons. V is TRBV21-1 and J is TRBJ1-1. TRBV21-1 has pseudogene status. The sample was blood. The source of this sequence is a man younger than 35 in good health. In DNA, the CDR3 is TGTGCCAGCACCCTCCCTTACCGGGGTGAGAGGTTTGGATCCACTGAAGCTTTCTTT. Protein product: CASTLPYRGERFGSTEAFF.